The rows below give T cell receptor beta chains drawn from one sample of a study of cytomegalovirus exposure and HLA in healthy donors. TCRdb's copy holds only in-frame clones and misses some; the assay was immunoSEQ multiplex PCR. Of under 200,000 clones in the sample, 60% to 80% are singletons; the top ten hold approximately 2.5%. The sample consisted of PBMCs. The receptors originated from a man aged 60-69 years in good health and CMV-seronegative. CDR3s include the opening cysteine and the closing phenylalanine or tryptophan. A D gene is named only where the DNA matches it firmly. Only some rows state a clone size, as once, few, many or a class for expanded clones.

>once|TRBJ2-7|TRBV6-1|NA
TGTGCCAGCACCGCGAGCGACAGGCCGTGGGACGAGCAGTACTTC
CASTASDRPWDEQYF
>NA|TRBJ1-5|TRBV4-1|TRBD1
TGCGCCAGCAGCCAGGGACAGCGGCCGTTGCCTCAGCCCCAGCATTTT
CASSQGQRPLPQPQHF
>NA|TRBJ1-4|TRBV21-1|NA
TGTGCTAGCAGCCAGAGGCGGAGGGGGCCAGGTATCTGTAATGAAAAACTGTTTTTT
CASSQRRRGPGICNEKLFF
>NA|TRBJ1-3|TRBV6-5|NA
TGTGCCAGCAGTGCCAGGGACTTCTCTGGAAACACCATATATTTT
CASSARDFSGNTIYF
>NA|TRBJ2-7|TRBV15|NA
TGTGCCACCAGCAGAGTCTTAGGGGCGGCTGGAAACTACGAGCAGTACTTC
CATSRVLGAAGNYEQYF
>NA|TRBJ1-2|TRBV6-5|NA
TGTGCCAGCCGCCCGGGGGGGTACTATGGCTACACCTTC
CASRPGGYYGYTF
>NA|TRBJ1-3|TRBV2|NA
TGTGCCAGCAGTGAATCCAGGTCTGGAAACACCATATATTTT
CASSESRSGNTIYF
>NA|TRBJ2-1|TRBV7-9|TRBD1
TGTGCCAGCAGCTCCCGGACAGGGAGCTCCTACAATGAGCAGTTCTTC
CASSSRTGSSYNEQFF
>NA|TRBJ2-2|TRBV7-3|TRBD1
TGTGCCAGCAGCTTAGAAGCGGGACAGGGAACCGGGGAGCTGTTTTTT
CASSLEAGQGTGELFF
>NA|TRBJ2-3|TRBV28|NA
TGTGCCAGCAGTTTACCGGGTAGCACAGATACGCAGTATTTT
CASSLPGSTDTQYF
>NA|TRBJ1-6|TRBV6-1|NA
TGTGCCAGCAGACACAGGGACGATTCACCCCTCCACTTT
CASRHRDDSPLHF
>once|TRBJ2-5|TRBV5-6|NA
TGTGCCAGCAGCTTGGTGGCAGACTACCAAGAGACCCAGTACTTC
CASSLVADYQETQYF
>once|TRBJ2-1|TRBV18|NA
TGTGCCAGCTCACCTGTGCAGGGGTTAGATGAGCAGTTCTTC
CASSPVQGLDEQFF
>medium-sized|TRBJ2-7|TRBV5-3|NA
TGTGCCAGAAGCTTGAGCTTCTACGAGCAGTACTTC
CARSLSFYEQYF
>NA|TRBJ1-3|TRBV6-1|NA
TGTGCCAGCAGGGGCATCGCTGGAAACACCATATATTTT
CASRGIAGNTIYF
>NA|TRBJ2-7|TRBV7-9|NA
TGTGCCAGCAGACTGACAGGCGACGAGCAGTACTTC
CASRLTGDEQYF
>NA|TRBJ1-4|TRBV5-1|NA
TGCGCCAGCAGCTCGTCACAGGGTGGAGGTAATGAAAAACTGTTTTTT
CASSSSQGGGNEKLFF
>few|TRBJ1-2|TRBV2|NA
TGTGCCAGCAGCAGGGAAAAGTGGGGCTACACCTTC
CASSREKWGYTF
>NA|TRBJ1-6|TRBV5-8|NA
TGTGCCAGCAGCTTGTTTTTCGGGGGGCTTTATTCACCCCTCCACTTT
CASSLFFGGLYSPLHF
>NA|TRBJ2-7|TRBV11-2|TRBD1
TGTGCCAGCAGGAGGGACAGGGGGGGCGAGCAGTACTTC
CASRRDRGGEQYF
>NA|TRBJ2-1|TRBV10-2|NA
TGCGCCAGCAGTGTTTCAAAAGCGGCTTTCGATGAGCAGTTCTTC
CASSVSKAAFDEQFF
>few|TRBJ2-1|TRBV27|TRBD1
TGTGCCAGCACGGGACAGAGATACAATGAGCAGTTCTTC
CASTGQRYNEQFF
>NA|TRBJ2-5|TRBV7-7|NA
TGTGCCAGCAGCTTACTGGGCGGGAATAAAGAGACCCAGTACTTC
CASSLLGGNKETQYF
>NA|TRBJ2-7|TRBV2|NA
TGTGCCAGCGAGAGACAGGAGAGCTCCTACGAGCAGTACTTC
CASERQESSYEQYF
>NA|TRBJ2-3|TRBV4-2|TRBD1
TGTGCCAGCAGCCAAGGGACAGGGAGCACAGATACGCAGTATTTT
CASSQGTGSTDTQYF
>NA|TRBJ1-1|TRBV28|NA
TGTGCCAGCAGTGCCCCAGGCGACATCACTGAAGCTTTCTTT
CASSAPGDITEAFF
>NA|TRBJ2-3|TRBV6-1|TRBD1
TGTGCCAGCAGGACAGGGGAAAGCACAGATACGCAGTATTTT
CASRTGESTDTQYF
>NA|TRBJ2-1|TRBV6-1|TRBD2
TGTGCCAGCAGTGCATCACTAGCGGGGACCTACAATGAGCAGTTCTTC
CASSASLAGTYNEQFF
>few|TRBJ2-7|TRBV28|TRBD2
TGTGCCAGCAGACTAGCGGGAGTCGGGGAGCAGTACTTC
CASRLAGVGEQYF
>NA|TRBJ1-5|TRBV19|TRBD1
TGTGCCAGTAGTGACAGGGTTAAACAGCCCCAGCATTTT
CASSDRVKQPQHF
>NA|TRBJ2-1|TRBV27|TRBD1
TGTGCCAGCGCGTCGGGGCTTCGGACAGGCCGGAGCTCCTACAATGAGCAGTTCTTC
CASASGLRTGRSSYNEQFF
>NA|TRBJ2-2|TRBV5-1|NA
TGCGCCAGCAGCTTGGATCTTCGGGAATCCGGGGAGCTGTTTTTT
CASSLDLRESGELFF
>NA|TRBJ1-1|TRBV5-1|TRBD1
TGCGCCAGCAGCACACAGGGGGCGCTAGGCGGGGACGGAAACACTGAAGCTTTCTTT
CASSTQGALGGDGNTEAFF
>NA|TRBJ2-7|TRBV5-1|NA
TGCGCCAGCAGCTTGGGGACTCACGAGAATGAGCAGTACTTC
CASSLGTHENEQYF
>NA|TRBJ2-1|TRBV14|NA
TGTGCCAGCAGCCAAGGCAGTAACAATGAGCAGTTCTTC
CASSQGSNNEQFF
>NA|TRBJ2-7|TRBV19|TRBD1
TGTGCCAGTAGTTCCCAGGGGGCGTACGAGCAGTACTTC
CASSSQGAYEQYF
>NA|TRBJ1-2|TRBV7-2|NA
TGTGCCAGCAGCTACGAGGGTCACTATGGCTACACCTTC
CASSYEGHYGYTF
>NA|TRBJ1-2|TRBV6-1|TRBD1
TGTGCCAGCAGTGATTGGGCAGGGGGCTCCCTCTATGGCTACACCTTC
CASSDWAGGSLYGYTF
>NA|TRBJ1-1|TRBV19|NA
TGTGCCAGTACTCCGCGGGGAGGGACTGAAGCTTTCTTT
CASTPRGGTEAFF
>NA|TRBJ1-1|TRBV6-5|TRBD1
TGTGCCAGCAACCGACAGGGGGCAGCCACTGAAGCTTTCTTT
CASNRQGAATEAFF
>NA|TRBJ2-2|TRBV29-1|NA
TGCAGCGTTTCAAGGGGGACGACCGGGGAGCTGTTTTTT
CSVSRGTTGELFF
>NA|TRBJ1-5|TRBV5-1|NA
TGCGCCAGCGCAGGACCCCAGCATTTT
CASAGPQHF
>NA|TRBJ2-7|TRBV11-3|NA
TGTGCCAGCAGCCCCAATAAGCCCCCCTACGAGCAGTACTTC
CASSPNKPPYEQYF